This section outlines one T cell receptor beta chain sequence together with its context. As yet, its antigen is unknown. The sample originates from a study of CD8+ T cells in alopecia areata. RNA was isolated and reverse transcribed to cDNA, the sequencing template. The table came from immunoSEQ multiplex PCR; TCRdb's copy has only in-frame clones and leaves some out. Here the sample spans 110,000 or so clones, around two fifths being singletons. General study points: Besides other cells, scalp samples also yield sequences of resident alphabeta T cells from normal skin. TCR sharing was clearer in mice than between patients, perhaps partly owing to patient HLA diversity. Lesional scalp, especially alopecia totalis/universalis, showed higher clonality than normal scalp.

Per germline, CDR1 MNHEY and CDR2 SVGAGI. The ends lost 6 bases at V and 6 bases at J; junction bases unmatched: 2. The CDR3 runs to 13 residues. The chain couples TRBV6-5 to TRBJ2-3; 11 bases match TRBD1. The TCR originated in a human donor with alopecia areata. Source material: CD4+ T cells sorted from blood. CDR3 nucleotide sequence: TGTGCCAGCAGAGGGACAGGGGGGGATACGCAGTATTTT. Translation gives CASRGTGGDTQYF.